This T cell receptor beta chain comes out of a study of blood T cell repertoires in COVID-19. Study information: PBMCs, B-cell-depleted T cells, or T cells were the source of the cDNA or gDNA that made up the material.

TCRdb's copy holds only in-frame clones and misses some; the assay was immunoSEQ multiplex PCR. This sample has some 410,000 clones, with roughly 90% found just once. Germline V gives CDR1 LNHDA, CDR2 SQIVND (reference sequence). V shed 6 bases and J 4 bases; nucleotides not matched to a gene: 4. The CDR3 sequence is 13 residues long. The sequence was collected from a woman aged 25 to 39 with acute COVID-19. The gene calls are TRBV19 and TRBJ1-1; 8 bases are a match to TRBD1. The sequenced material came from PBMCs or T cells enriched from blood (not recorded which). DNA of the CDR3: TGTGCCAGTAGGCAGACAGGGGTCACTGAAGCTTTCTTT. Translation: CASRQTGVTEAFF. The entire variable domain, with the rest obtained from reference TRBV19 and TRBJ1-1, is as follows: DGGITQSPKYLFRKEGQNVTLSCEQNLNHDAMYWYRQDPGQGLRLIYYSQIVNDFQKGDIAEGYSVSREKKESFPLTVTSAQKNPTAFYLCASRQTGVTEAFFGQGTRLTVV.